This passage covers 20 T cell receptor beta chains from one sample sequenced in a study of blood T cell repertoires in COVID-19. Some clones are missing from TCRdb's copy, which holds only in-frame ones; the method was immunoSEQ multiplex PCR. The table has tens of thousands of clones, 84% seen once. The sample was peripheral blood. These TCRs come from a human donor in a cohort sampled during active COVID-19.

The chain joins TRBV6-5 to TRBJ2-5; 7 bases align to TRBD2. J lost 1 base, V lost 0 bases, and 5 bases had no gene match. The CDR3 has 16 amino acids. CDR1 and CDR2 (germline): MNHEY, SVGAGI. The CDR3 bases are TGTGCCAGCAGTTACTCGGGAGGGAGGCGCCAAGAGACCCAGTACTTC. Translated: CASSYSGGRRQETQYF.

The chain recombines TRBV10-3 with TRBJ1-2; possibly TRBD1 for D (5 bases). The CDR3 contains 14 residues. Germline-derived CDR1 and CDR2 are ENHRY and SYGVKD. The V end lost 2 bases, the J end lost 2 bases, and 9 bases lay between the germline ends. Here the CDR3 reads CAISEDPGNYGYTF. The CDR3 DNA sequence: TGTGCCATCAGTGAGGATCCAGGGAACTATGGCTACACCTTC.

There are a few counts of this clone. The V gene is TRBV10-2, the J gene TRBJ2-7; the D gene is possibly TRBD1 (6 bases). In germline, CDR1 is WSHSY, CDR2 SAAADI. V was cut by 6 bases and J by 0 bases, with 18 bases left in between. The CDR3 covers 16 residues. CDR3 amino acids: CASRPGRDTSSYEQYF. CDR3 bases: TGCGCCAGCAGGCCAGGCCGGGACACAAGCTCCTACGAGCAGTACTTC.

The CDR3 DNA reads as TGTGCCAGTAGTATGCTCGGGACAGGGGGTGGGCCCCAGCATTTT. Protein sequence: CASSMLGTGGGPQHF. V gene TRBV19 combines with J gene TRBJ1-5, with TRBD1 identical over 11 bases. The length of the CDR3 is 15 residues. Germline V lookup: CDR1 LNHDA, CDR2 SQIVND (reference sequence). V lost 3 bases and J lost 9; bases outside the gene matches: 7. The full variable domain, with the rest looked up from reference TRBV19 and TRBJ1-5, is DGGITQSPKYLFRKEGQNVTLSCEQNLNHDAMYWYRQDPGQGLRLIYYSQIVNDFQKGDIAEGYSVSREKKESFPLTVTSAQKNPTAFYLCASSMLGTGGGPQHFGDGTRLSIL.

The CDR3 nucleotides are TGTGCCAGCAGCTTAGCGATCCAAACGGGGTCCTATAATTCACCCCTCCACTTT. Amino acids: CASSLAIQTGSYNSPLHF. The chain combines TRBV7-2 with TRBJ1-6; D is unclear. This CDR3 has 18 residues. The germline V gene encodes CDR1 SGHTA and CDR2 FQGNSA. Trimming removed 0 bases at V and 1 base at J, with 13 bases between.

V gene TRBV5-6 combines with J gene TRBJ1-2; perhaps TRBD1 as D (6 bases). The CDR3 runs to 14 residues. The ends were cut back, 4 bases at V and 2 bases at J, with 12 bases in the middle. CDR1 is SGHDT, CDR2 YYEEEE, per germline. The DNA for the CDR3 is TGTGCCAGCAGCCTCCCAGGGGTGAACTATGGCTACACCTTC. Translating it yields CASSLPGVNYGYTF.

V is TRBV5-1 and J is TRBJ2-1; a possible D gene is TRBD1 (6 bases). V lost 3 bases and J lost 8, with 24 bases in between. Germline values: CDR1 SGHRS, CDR2 YFSETQ. This CDR3 is 17 amino acids long. DNA for the CDR3: TGCGCCAGCAGCTGGGAATACAACAGGGTTGGCTGGGATGAGCAGTTCTTC. The encoded protein is CASSWEYNRVGWDEQFF.

The rearrangement links TRBV5-1 to TRBJ1-2; tentatively, D is TRBD1 (6 bases). This CDR3 contains 16 residues. Between the trimmed V and J ends, which lost 1 base and 8 bases, there was a span of 21 bases. Germline V gives CDR1 SGHRS, CDR2 YFSETQ. CDR3 DNA sequence: TGCGCCAGCAGCTTGCAAGGTGGGGGCGCGGTGCGAGGCTACACCTTC. Translated: CASSLQGGGAVRGYTF.

This chain uses TRBV4-3 with TRBJ2-1, with 8 bases that match TRBD2. The V gene's germline CDR1 is LGHNA and CDR2 YSLEER. V gave up 4 bases and J gave up 7 bases; unmatched junction bases: 9. This CDR3 region has 15 residues. As DNA, the CDR3 is TGCGCCAGCAGCCCAGGGAGCGGGAGTCTGAATGAGCAGTTCTTC. This gives the protein CASSPGSGSLNEQFF.

The chain's CDR3 is CASSLDYTFTGELFF. DNA for the CDR3: TGTGCCAGCAGCTTGGACTATACGTTCACCGGGGAGCTGTTTTTT. V gene TRBV5-4 combines with J gene TRBJ2-2; D unclear. This CDR3 is built from 15 residues. V was shortened by 0 bases and J by 4 bases, with 10 bases between the two germline ends. The germline CDR1 and CDR2 sequences are SGHNT and YYREEE (reference sequence). The full variable domain, its missing parts supplied by reference TRBV5-4 and TRBJ2-2, is ETGVTQSPTHLIKTRGQQVTLRCSSQSGHNTVSWYQQALGQGPQFIFQYYREEENGRGNFPPRFSGLQFPNYSSELNVNALELDDSALYLCASSLDYTFTGELFFGEGSRLTVL.

This sequence joins TRBV6-5 and TRBJ2-1, with TRBD2 matching 10 bases. The germline gives CDR1 MNHEY, CDR2 SVGAGI. The CDR3 extends over 15 amino acids. V gave up 0 bases and J gave up 9 bases; unmatched junction bases: 5. This CDR3 reads CASSYSTAGGVEQFF. The CDR3 DNA is TGTGCCAGCAGTTACTCGACAGCGGGAGGGGTTGAGCAGTTCTTC.

This clone was observed once. The chain combines TRBV7-6 with TRBJ1-2; no clear D gene. This CDR3 comprises 12 residues. V was clipped by 1 base and J by 3 bases, with 3 bases between them. The germline CDR1 and CDR2 sequences are SGHVS and FNYEAQ. The CDR3 loop reads CASSLGDYGYTF. The CDR3 DNA reads TGTGCCAGCAGCTTAGGCGACTATGGCTACACCTTC.

The J gene is TRBJ2-7, the V gene TRBV4-2, with TRBD2 matching over 7 bases. V was clipped by 0 bases and J by 3 bases; unmatched bases: 5. CDR3 length: 15 amino acids. Germline V CDR1 and CDR2: LGHNA, YNFKEQ. This CDR3 is CASSQDVAGHYEQYF. The CDR3 region has the DNA TGTGCCAGCAGCCAAGATGTAGCGGGCCACTACGAGCAGTACTTC.

The genes are TRBV5-4 and TRBJ1-2, with 9 nucleotides matching TRBD1. Germline V gene sequence: CDR1 SGHNT, CDR2 YYREEE (reference sequence). This CDR3 has 15 amino acids. With V trimmed by 3 bases and J by 6 bases, 9 bases remained unmatched. This CDR3 reads CASSWGGQGGHGYTF. CDR3 DNA: TGTGCCAGCAGCTGGGGGGGACAGGGTGGTCATGGCTACACCTTC.

The chain has TRBV11-2 and TRBJ2-5; D may be TRBD1 (6 bases). Trimming took 5 bases from V and 5 from J, leaving 15 bases between them. The CDR3 runs 14 residues. Germline V gives CDR1 SGHAT, CDR2 FQNNGV. The CDR3 sequence is CASSSTGSGETQYF. The DNA of the CDR3 is TGTGCCAGCAGCAGTACAGGGTCGGGGGAGACCCAGTACTTC.

The V and J genes are TRBV6-2 or TRBV6-3 and TRBJ2-3, with a possible D match to TRBD2 (6 bases). Germline V gene data show CDR1 as MNHEY and CDR2 as SVGEGT. The CDR3 is 15 residues long. Trimming removed 2 bases from V and 1 base from J, with 10 bases in between. CDR3 protein: CASSYRRAGTDTQYF. Here the CDR3 DNA reads TGTGCCAGCAGTTACCGGAGGGCCGGCACAGATACGCAGTATTTT.

The gene calls are TRBV25-1 and TRBJ1-2; TRBD1 is a possible D gene (5 bases). Germline V lookup: CDR1 MGHDK, CDR2 SYGVNS. The CDR3 totals 13 residues. Deletions cut 6 bases from V and 1 base from J, with 9 bases between. The DNA for the CDR3 is TGTGCCAGCAGCCTAGGGGTTAACTATGGCTACACCTTC. Its protein product is CASSLGVNYGYTF.

The chain has TRBV9 and TRBJ2-7; 9 bases are shared with TRBD1. Per the germline V gene, CDR1 is SGDLS and CDR2 is YYNGEE. This CDR3 has 15 amino acids. Trimming at V came to 0 bases and at J to 3 bases, leaving 4 bases not matched to a gene. The CDR3 here is CASSVEGTGFYEQYF. As DNA, the CDR3 is TGTGCCAGCAGCGTAGAGGGGACAGGGTTCTACGAGCAGTACTTC.

V gene TRBV2 combines with J gene TRBJ2-1, with D possibly TRBD1 on 6 matching bases. The CDR3 length is 13 residues. CDR1 and CDR2 from the germline V gene are SNHLY and FYNNEI. Trimming removed 7 bases from V and 13 bases from J, with 20 bases in between. The CDR3 region is CASTTSKGVGQFF. CDR3 DNA sequence: TGTGCCAGCACTACAAGTAAGGGGGTAGGACAGTTCTTC.

The V and J genes are TRBV10-3 and TRBJ1-1, with D possibly TRBD1 on 6 matching bases. With 4 bases removed from V and 8 bases from J, the gap between germline ends came to 14 bases. The CDR3 has 13 residues. Germline CDR1 ENHRY, CDR2 SYGVKD. CDR3 sequence (DNA): TGTGCCATCAGTGTGGCAGGGGCACCCGAAGCTTTCTTT. Translation gives CAISVAGAPEAFF.